A single T cell receptor (beta chain) is shown here with its context. Its antigen remains undetermined. Per-base qualities were not stored, and no clone one base away is much larger. From a lookup of the germline V gene (reference sequence), CDR1 and CDR2 are LGHDT and YNNKEL. V sheds 3 bases and J sheds 8 bases, leaving 17 bases between their ends. The CDR3 spans 15 residues, from the cysteine through the phenylalanine. CDR3 DNA is the only sequence kept; it has 45 bases, read in frame from the first base. This entry is derived from a study of T cells in Graves' hyperthyroidism and ophthalmopathy (dated by TCRdb to about 2019). As for the study more broadly: Peripheral blood was collected at initial diagnosis, before any treatment. Prospective prediction of ophthalmopathy was tested in an independent validation cohort consisting of 18 to 20 hyperthyroidism patients and 17 patients who later progressed to ophthalmopathy. After blood sampling, hyperthyroidism patients were treated with methimazole at a starting dose of 30 mg daily, and ophthalmopathy patients were treated with high-dose intravenous methylprednisolone. The approximately 100 discovery patients were randomly split 7:3 into training and test sets. To identify distinguishing TCR V-J signatures, a discovery cohort of 90 to 100 patients was used, comprising 40 to 45 with Graves' ophthalmopathy and under 60 with stable Graves' hyperthyroidism. Thyroid tissue and blood T-cell repertoires from about six Graves' hyperthyroidism patients were also compared in the study. The paper reports TCR Vbeta CDR3 sequencing of roughly 140 peripheral blood samples: approximately 43 ophthalmopathy, some 80 hyperthyroidism and roughly 17 progressor patients.

Moderately to severely active disease, a Clinical Activity Score of at least 3, a NOSPECS grade of at least 4, and a duration under 3 months were present in ophthalmopathy patients. Any patient with an uncontrolled infection, another autoimmune disease, pregnancy or lactation was excluded. Clinical symptoms, serum thyroxine and TRAb, thyroid ultrasound, and orbital computed tomography formed the basis for the diagnoses. Ficoll-Paque density gradient centrifugation was used to isolate PBMCs from about 10 ml of fresh peripheral blood. Total RNA was extracted using Trizol reagent, and RNA quality was assessed on an Agilent 2100 Bioanalyzer. Amplification of TCR beta CDR3 regions was carried out from RNA transcripts. The TCR CDR3 was subjected to a first round of RT-PCR using the HTBI primer set and the Qiagen OneStep RT-PCR kit. A second multiplex PCR round built the libraries, followed by size selection and purification. The libraries were sequenced on an Illumina HiSeq2000 using paired-end 100 bp reads. The paper's processing steps were these. SOAPnuke was used to process the raw data, with reads discarded if the reads contained adapters or uncalled bases, had a mean Phred below 15, or lacked an exact constant-primer or identifier match. COPE v1.2.5 was used to merge high-quality paired reads, and clonotypes were defined as unique nucleotide sequences. Clonotypes were aligned to IMGT TRBV, TRBD and TRBJ reference segments using MiTCR v1.1. The analysis included only V-J combinations with a frequency above 0.0001, which together covered around 99% of the repertoires. The TCS score was defined as F50 (clonal expansion) divided by E x V (chaos), with BLOSUM62-based TCRdist calculated between CDR3 peptides within each V-J. Welch's t-statistics and random forest reduced around 510 V-J features to about 13, which were used in a naive Bayes classifier (R e1071). In TCRdb, the public reads were trimmed at Q25 with fastp and aligned with MiXCR, with productive beta chains retained. Each record represents a unique CDR3 protein, reported with the most common genes and DNA among its rows. The V and J calls and clone size are TCRdb's, not the authors'. Within this sample are about 400,000 distinct CDR3 sequences, with about 14% of them counted one time only. The ten largest clones capture roughly a fifth of the sample.

The investigation overall reported the following: In validation, progression to ophthalmopathy was predicted by the model with 55% to 71% sensitivity and around 76% specificity, a median of 6.5 months before onset. Most expanded thyroid clonotypes (frequency above 0.001) were also detected in blood, a finding suggesting that blood repertoires may reflect thyroid immune responses. A model built on a 13 V-J signature distinguished ophthalmopathy from stable hyperthyroidism, reaching 87.88% sensitivity and around 81% specificity in cross-validation and 80%/75% in testing. No statistical method was used to set the sample size in advance, and investigators knew the group allocation.

The sequence derives from a woman in her 30s with Graves' ophthalmopathy. The sequencing input was blood. In this chain, TRBV3-1 is recombined with TRBJ2-1, with the identity of the D gene unclear. CDR3 protein: CASSQRGEKVDEQFF. In nucleotides, the sequence is TGTGCCAGCAGCCAGAGAGGAGAGAAGGTCGATGAGCAGTTCTTC.